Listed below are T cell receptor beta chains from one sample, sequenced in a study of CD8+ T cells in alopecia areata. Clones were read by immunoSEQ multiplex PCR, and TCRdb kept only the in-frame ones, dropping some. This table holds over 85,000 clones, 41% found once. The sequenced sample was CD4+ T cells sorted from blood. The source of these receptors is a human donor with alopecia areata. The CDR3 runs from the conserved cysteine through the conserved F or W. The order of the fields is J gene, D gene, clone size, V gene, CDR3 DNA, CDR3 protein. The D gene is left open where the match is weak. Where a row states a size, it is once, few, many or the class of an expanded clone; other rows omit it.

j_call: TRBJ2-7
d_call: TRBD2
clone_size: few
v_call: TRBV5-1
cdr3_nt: TGCGCCAGCACCACCTCTAGCGGGAGGGCCCGCGAGCAGTACTTC
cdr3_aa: CASTTSSGRAREQYF

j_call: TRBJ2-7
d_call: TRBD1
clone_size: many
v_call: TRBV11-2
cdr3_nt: TGTGCCAGCAGCCGGGACAGGGGAGGCGAGCAGTACTTC
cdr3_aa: CASSRDRGGEQYF

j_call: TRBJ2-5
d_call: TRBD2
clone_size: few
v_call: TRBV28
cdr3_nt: TGTGCCAGCAGTCCTCGGTTAGCGGGAGAGACCCAGTACTTC
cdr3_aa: CASSPRLAGETQYF

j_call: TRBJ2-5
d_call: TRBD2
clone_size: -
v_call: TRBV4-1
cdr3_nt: TGCGCCAGCAGTCAAACGCAGCGGGAGACTTACTTC
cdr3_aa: CASSQTQRETYF

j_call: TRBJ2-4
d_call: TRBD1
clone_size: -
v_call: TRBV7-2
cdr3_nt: TGTGCCAGCAGCTCGGGACAGGGGCTCCGAAACATTCAGTACTTC
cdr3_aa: CASSSGQGLRNIQYF

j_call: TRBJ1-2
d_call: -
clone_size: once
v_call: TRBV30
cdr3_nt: TGTGCCTGGAGTACAGACCACCGGGGTGGCTACACCTTC
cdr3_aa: CAWSTDHRGGYTF

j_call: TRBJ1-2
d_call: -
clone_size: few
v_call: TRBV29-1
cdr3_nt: TGCAGCGTTGGGAACTATGGCTACACCTTC
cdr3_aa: CSVGNYGYTF

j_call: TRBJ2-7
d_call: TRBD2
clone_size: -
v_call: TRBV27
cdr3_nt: TGTGCCAGCAGTTTACTCGGCGGGAGTCCCTACGAGCAGTACTTC
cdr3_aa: CASSLLGGSPYEQYF

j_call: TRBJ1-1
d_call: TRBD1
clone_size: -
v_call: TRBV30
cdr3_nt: TGTGCCTGTTCGAGGGGGCGGGACACTGAAGCTTTCTTT
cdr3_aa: CACSRGRDTEAFF

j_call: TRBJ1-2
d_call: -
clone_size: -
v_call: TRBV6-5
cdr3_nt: TGTGCCAGCAGTTACGGCTACGACTATGGCTACACCTTC
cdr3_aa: CASSYGYDYGYTF

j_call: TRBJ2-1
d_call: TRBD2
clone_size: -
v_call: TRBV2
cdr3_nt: TGTGCCAGCTTAAGGGAGGGGAATGAGCAGTTCTTC
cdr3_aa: CASLREGNEQFF

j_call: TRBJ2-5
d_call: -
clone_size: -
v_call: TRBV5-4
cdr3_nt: TGTGCCAGCAGCCAACGGACAGGAGGGGTCGTGACCCAGTACTTC
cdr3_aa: CASSQRTGGVVTQYF

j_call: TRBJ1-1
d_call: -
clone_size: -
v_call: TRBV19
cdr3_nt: TGTGCCAGTAGTATACGGTCCCCGGCTGAAGCTTTCTTT
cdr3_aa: CASSIRSPAEAFF

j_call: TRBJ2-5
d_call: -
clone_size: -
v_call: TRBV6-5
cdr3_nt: TGTGCCAGCAATCGGGCGTTTGAGACCCAGTACTTC
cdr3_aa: CASNRAFETQYF

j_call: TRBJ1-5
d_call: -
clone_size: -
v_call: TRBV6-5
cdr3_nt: TGTGCCAGCAGTTTGGTGGGAGGTCTGAGTCAGCCCCAGCATTTT
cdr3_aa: CASSLVGGLSQPQHF

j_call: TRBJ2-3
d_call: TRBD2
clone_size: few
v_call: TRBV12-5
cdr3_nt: TGTGCTAGTGGGCCCGGGACAGCTAAACCGGGACTAGCGGGAGATGCCGGCACAGATACGCAGTATTTT
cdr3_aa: CASGPGTAKPGLAGDAGTDTQYF

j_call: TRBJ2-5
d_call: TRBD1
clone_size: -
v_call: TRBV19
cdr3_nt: TGTGCCAGTAGTACTGACAGGGATAAGGAGACCCAGTACTTC
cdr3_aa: CASSTDRDKETQYF

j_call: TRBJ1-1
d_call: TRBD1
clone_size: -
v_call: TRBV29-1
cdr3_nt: TGCAGCGGTGATCGGACCGGGACAGGGGCGTCTGAAGCTTTCTTT
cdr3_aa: CSGDRTGTGASEAFF

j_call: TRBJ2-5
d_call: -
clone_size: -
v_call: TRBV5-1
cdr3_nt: TGCGCCAGCAGCCACCCTCGGGGGCAGGGCGAAGAGACCCAGTACTTC
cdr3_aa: CASSHPRGQGEETQYF

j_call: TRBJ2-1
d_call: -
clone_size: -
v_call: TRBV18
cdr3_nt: TGTGCCAGCTCACGTATCAGGGCAGCTGAGCAGTTCTTC
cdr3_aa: CASSRIRAAEQFF

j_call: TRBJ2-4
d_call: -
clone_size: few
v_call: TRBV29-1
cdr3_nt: TGCAGCGTTGAAGAAGGGGGAAACATTCAGTACTTC
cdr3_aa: CSVEEGGNIQYF

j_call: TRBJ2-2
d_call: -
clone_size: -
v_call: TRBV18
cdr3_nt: TGTGCCAGCTCACTAGCCCACACCGGGGAGCTGTTTTTT
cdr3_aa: CASSLAHTGELFF